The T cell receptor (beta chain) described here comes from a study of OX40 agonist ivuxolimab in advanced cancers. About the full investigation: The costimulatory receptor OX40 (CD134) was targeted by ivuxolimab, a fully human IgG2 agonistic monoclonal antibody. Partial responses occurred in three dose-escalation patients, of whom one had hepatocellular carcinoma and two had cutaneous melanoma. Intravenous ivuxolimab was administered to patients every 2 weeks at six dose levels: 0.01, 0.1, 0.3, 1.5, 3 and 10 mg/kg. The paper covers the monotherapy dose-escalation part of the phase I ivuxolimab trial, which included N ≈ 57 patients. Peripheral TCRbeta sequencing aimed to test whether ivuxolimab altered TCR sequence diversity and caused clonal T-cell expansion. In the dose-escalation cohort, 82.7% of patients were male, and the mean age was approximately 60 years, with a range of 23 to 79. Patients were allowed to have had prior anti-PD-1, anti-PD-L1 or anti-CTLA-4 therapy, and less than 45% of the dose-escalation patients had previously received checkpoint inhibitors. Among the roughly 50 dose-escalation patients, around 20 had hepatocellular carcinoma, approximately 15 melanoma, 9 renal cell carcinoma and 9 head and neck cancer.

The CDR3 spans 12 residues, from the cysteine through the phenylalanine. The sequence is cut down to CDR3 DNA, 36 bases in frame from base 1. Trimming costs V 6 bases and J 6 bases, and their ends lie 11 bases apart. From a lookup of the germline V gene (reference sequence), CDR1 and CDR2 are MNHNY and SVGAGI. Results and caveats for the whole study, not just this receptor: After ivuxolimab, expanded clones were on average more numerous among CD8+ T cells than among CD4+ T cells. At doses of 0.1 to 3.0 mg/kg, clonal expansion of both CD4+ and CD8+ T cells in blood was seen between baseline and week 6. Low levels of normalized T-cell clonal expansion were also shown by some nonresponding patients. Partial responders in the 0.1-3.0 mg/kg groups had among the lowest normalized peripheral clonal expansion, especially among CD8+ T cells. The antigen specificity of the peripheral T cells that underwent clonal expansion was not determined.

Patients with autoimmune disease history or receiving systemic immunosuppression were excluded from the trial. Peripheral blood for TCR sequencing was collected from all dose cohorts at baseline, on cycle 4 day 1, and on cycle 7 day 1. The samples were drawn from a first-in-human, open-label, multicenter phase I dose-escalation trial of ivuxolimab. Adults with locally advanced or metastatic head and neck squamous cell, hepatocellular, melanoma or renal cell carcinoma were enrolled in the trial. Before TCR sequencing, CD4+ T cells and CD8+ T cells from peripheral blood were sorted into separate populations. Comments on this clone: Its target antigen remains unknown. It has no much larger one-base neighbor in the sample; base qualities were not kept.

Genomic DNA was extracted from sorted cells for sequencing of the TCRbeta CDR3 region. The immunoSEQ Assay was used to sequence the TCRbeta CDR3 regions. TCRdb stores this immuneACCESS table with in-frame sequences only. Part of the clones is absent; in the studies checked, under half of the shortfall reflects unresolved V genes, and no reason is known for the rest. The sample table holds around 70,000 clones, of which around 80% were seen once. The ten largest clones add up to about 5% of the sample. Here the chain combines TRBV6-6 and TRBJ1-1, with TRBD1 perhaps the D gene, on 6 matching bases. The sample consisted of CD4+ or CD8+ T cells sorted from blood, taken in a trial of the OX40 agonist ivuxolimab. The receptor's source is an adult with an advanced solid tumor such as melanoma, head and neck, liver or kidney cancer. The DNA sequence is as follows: TGTGCCAGCAGCTTGGACAGCGCTGAAGCTTTCTTT. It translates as CASSLDSAEAFF.